The 7 T cell receptor beta chains listed next were all sequenced from one sample in a study of T cell clonality in common variable immunodeficiency. Sequencing used immunoSEQ multiplex PCR; TCRdb keeps in-frame clones, though not all of them. This sample comprises roughly 34,000 clones, none seen once only. The material sequenced was peripheral blood mononuclear cells. The receptors were sampled from a person aged 18 to 75 in good health.

This clone has ten or more counts. This CDR3 reads CASRFQYNEQFF. The CDR3 DNA, read in part, is TGTGCCAGCAGGTTTCAGTACAATGAG. The rearrangement joins TRBV28 to TRBJ2-1; D is ambiguous. The read ends 3 residues early relative to the CDR3; the germline J gene fills the gap. This CDR3 has 12 amino acids. V was shortened by 6 bases and J by 4 bases, with 7 bases between the two germline ends. Germline V gene sequence: CDR1 MDHEN, CDR2 SYDVKM.

The sample holds many counts of this clone. The DNA ends 3 residues before the CDR3 does, and the rest of the CDR3 is filled in from the germline J gene. V gene TRBV14 combines with J gene TRBJ2-7; 11 bases match TRBD2. V shed 4 bases and J 2 bases; nucleotides not matched to a gene: 4. Looked up from germline, CDR1 is SGHDN and CDR2 is FVKESK. The CDR3 runs to 15 residues. The sequenced CDR3 bases are TGTGCCAGCAGCCTCGGGACTAGCGGACCCTACGAG. Translated: CASSLGTSGPYE. In full, the CDR3 reads CASSLGTSGPYEQYF.

This clone was recorded many times. The read stops 3 residues short of the end of the CDR3; the missing end is completed from the germline J gene. The chain combines TRBV5-1 with TRBJ2-2; 7 bases are a match to TRBD1. V lost 4 bases to trimming and J lost 0 bases; unmatched junction nucleotides: 6. The germline V gene has CDR1 SGHRS and CDR2 YFSETQ. The CDR3 covers 16 residues. CDR3 DNA (partial): TGCGCCAGCAGCCCCTGGACAGGCACGAACACCGGGGAG. Its translation: CASSPWTGTNTGE. The full CDR3 is CASSPWTGTNTGELFF.

This clone was detected many times. With the read ending 3 residues before the CDR3 end, the germline J gene is used to fill in that end. The chain couples TRBV12-3 or TRBV12-4 to TRBJ2-1, with TRBD2 matching over 14 bases. The junction had 7 bases not matched to a gene; V was cut back by 6 bases and J by 9 bases. The CDR3 is made up of 15 amino acids. This CDR3 reads CASSLGLAGVGEQFF. CDR3 DNA, as far as it was read: TGTGCCAGCAGCTTGGGACTAGCGGGAGTTGGTGAG.

This clone was counted ten times or more. The observed sequence ends 3 residues before the CDR3 terminus, with the missing tail filled in from the germline J gene. V is TRBV4-2 and J is TRBJ2-1, with a tentative D call TRBD2 (6 bases). Germline values: CDR1 LGHNA, CDR2 YNFKEQ. Trimming pared 4 bases from V and 0 bases from J, leaving 10 bases between. The CDR3 extends over 15 amino acids. The CDR3 bases that were read are TGTGCCAGCAGCCGCGGGGAGTCCTCCTACAATGAG. Translating it yields CASSRGESSYNE. The entire CDR3 is CASSRGESSYNEQFF.

This clone was seen ten or more times. The read falls 3 residues short of the CDR3 end, and the missing part is taken from the germline J gene. This chain connects TRBV6-1 to TRBJ2-5; 11 bases fit TRBD2. The CDR3 covers 16 residues. The ends lost 0 bases at V and 5 bases at J; junction bases unmatched: 5. CDR1 and CDR2 from the germline V gene are MNHNS and SASEGT. The covered CDR3 bases are TGTGCCAGCAGTGAAGCTAGCGGGAGGGGGTGGGAGACC. This sequence encodes CASSEASGRGWET. The CDR3 in its entirety is CASSEASGRGWETQYF.

With regard to this clone: From the germline J gene comes the end of the CDR3, since the read stops 3 residues before it. The rearrangement joins TRBV7-9 to TRBJ1-5; 9 bases match TRBD1. The CDR3 is 14 amino acids. CDR1 and CDR2 from the germline V gene are SEHNR and FQNEAQ (reference sequence). V shed 5 bases and J 4 bases; nucleotides not matched to a gene: 3. CDR3 sequence: CASSIGTGNQPQHF. CDR3 bases read: TGTGCCAGCAGCATTGGGACAGGGAATCAGCCC.